These 6 T cell receptor beta chains originate from one sample sequenced in a study of long-term antiretroviral therapy in people with HIV. The libraries were made with immunoSEQ v3.0 at survey level. The table came from immunoSEQ multiplex PCR; TCRdb's copy has only in-frame clones and leaves some out. The sample contains about 19,000 clones, around 80% of which appear only once. The material was unsorted PBMCs, obtained 0.5 years before starting antiretroviral therapy. The receptors were sampled from a woman between 50 and 59 years old with HIV.

The rearrangement uses TRBV6-5 and TRBJ1-1; a weak D match, TRBD1 (5 bases). CDR1 and CDR2 (germline): MNHEY, SVGAGI. The CDR3 is made up of 14 amino acids. The V and J ends lost 2 bases and 0 bases respectively, with 7 bases between them. CDR3: CASSYGGLNTEAFF. The CDR3 region has the DNA TGTGCCAGCAGTTACGGGGGTCTGAACACTGAAGCTTTCTTT.

The CDR3 region has the DNA TGTGCCAGCAGTGAAGGGAGCTCCTACGAGCAGTACGTC. Its translation: CASSEGSSYEQYV. The rearrangement uses TRBV6-1 and TRBJ2-7; D gene ambiguous. In germline, CDR1 is MNHNS, CDR2 SASEGT. The V and J ends lost 1 base and 0 bases respectively, with 4 bases between them. The CDR3 has 13 residues.

The chain carries TRBV14 and TRBJ2-5; either TRBD1 or TRBD2 may supply D (5 bases each). Trimming cost V 4 bases and J 1 base, with 10 bases left between them. The V gene's germline CDR1 is SGHDN and CDR2 FVKESK. This CDR3 is 14 amino acids long. DNA for the CDR3: TGTGCCAGCAGCCCCCAGGGACCCCAAGAGACCCAGTACTTC. Translation gives CASSPQGPQETQYF. Variable domain in full (rest from reference TRBV14 and TRBJ2-5): EAGVTQFPSHSVIEKGQTVTLRCDPISGHDNLYWYRRVMGKEIKFLLHFVKESKQDESGMPNNRFLAERTGGTYSTLKVQPAELEDSGVYFCASSPQGPQETQYFGPGTRLLVL.

CDR3 sequence reads: CASSYGSLSNQPQHF. The CDR3 coding sequence is TGTGCCAGCAGTTACGGGTCACTGAGCAATCAGCCCCAGCATTTT. The rearrangement links TRBV6-6 to TRBJ1-5; D is undetermined. With 2 bases removed from V and 1 base from J, the gap between germline ends came to 9 bases. The V gene's germline CDR1 is MNHNY and CDR2 SVGAGI (reference sequence). This CDR3 contains 15 residues.

This clone has more than one count but fewer than ten. The rearrangement joins TRBV9 to TRBJ1-3; D unresolved. Trimming removed 4 bases at V and 0 bases at J, with 11 bases between. The CDR3 has 15 amino acids. Germline values: CDR1 SGDLS, CDR2 YYNGEE. CDR3: CASSQTSASGNTIYF. CDR3 bases: TGTGCCAGCAGCCAGACGTCAGCCTCTGGAAACACCATATATTTT.

V gene TRBV28 combines with J gene TRBJ2-7, with no clear D. This CDR3 is 12 amino acids long. Germline V gives CDR1 MDHEN, CDR2 SYDVKM. Trimming pared 3 bases from V and 1 base from J, leaving 4 bases between. DNA for the CDR3: TGTGCCAGCAGTTTCTCTTCCTACGAGCAGTACTTC. It translates to CASSFSSYEQYF.